This TCR beta chain was identified during a study of blood T cell repertoires in COVID-19. Study-level information: T cells, B-cell-depleted T cells, or PBMCs provided the cDNA or gDNA that served as material.

V was pared by 0 bases and J by 6 bases, with 15 bases between. Germline V gene lookup returns CDR1 SGHAT and CDR2 FQNNGV. This CDR3 spans 15 amino acids. Original analysis: Reference gene primer amplification yielded estimated nucleated cell counts. The method was immunoSEQ multiplex PCR; TCRdb's version includes in-frame clones alone and lacks a portion of them. For V, J and clone size, that table is used; D and trimming come from the DNA. The data contain some 340,000 clones, around 84% of them singletons. The TCR comes from a woman in her late teens or twenties with acute or convalescent COVID-19. The sample was peripheral blood. The V and J genes are TRBV11-2 and TRBJ2-7; D is perhaps TRBD2 (5 bases). This CDR3 reads CASSLDSGRASEQYF. For the CDR3, the DNA is TGTGCCAGCAGCTTAGATTCGGGAAGGGCTTCCGAGCAGTACTTC. The variable domain in full, completed from reference TRBV11-2 and TRBJ2-7, reads EAGVAQSPRYKIIEKRQSVAFWCNPISGHATLYWYQQILGQGPKLLIQFQNNGVVDDSQLPKDRFSAERLKGVDSTLKIQPAKLEDSAVYLCASSLDSGRASEQYFGPGTRLTVT.